What follows is one T cell receptor (beta chain) and its context. The data were obtained in a study of neoadjuvant anti-PD-1 for oral cavity cancer. Study overall: Around day 43, patients without progression received a fourth nivolumab dose before surgery.

The patients had HPV-negative, locally advanced oral cavity squamous cell carcinoma. No culture or expansion preceded analysis of these blood cells. Generated by immunoSEQ multiplex PCR, the TCRdb table keeps only in-frame clones and is missing some. This table holds some 15,000 clones, about two thirds found once. Germline V lookup: CDR1 LGHNA, CDR2 YNFKEQ. The CDR3 spans 16 residues. V was trimmed by 0 bases and J by 3 bases, leaving 13 bases between them. The TCR originated in a person aged 35 to 85 with oral cavity squamous cell carcinoma. The chain has TRBV4-2 and TRBJ2-3; D remains ambiguous. The specimen comprised PBMCs, sampled before nivolumab (anti-PD-1) treatment. The CDR3 protein is CASSQEVAPRTDTQYF. The CDR3 nucleotides read TGTGCCAGCAGCCAAGAAGTAGCCCCCCGGACAGATACGCAGTATTTT.